The clone carrying this TCR beta chain was seen a handful of times. This record belongs to a study of cytomegalovirus exposure and HLA in healthy donors. Use of 60 Vbeta and 13 Jbeta primers characterized the PCR. Profiled with immunoSEQ multiplex PCR; TCRdb holds only in-frame clones, not every one. The sample has 80,000 to 130,000 clones, 75% seen once. Germline assignment: CDR1 SQVTM and CDR2 ANQGSEA. The CDR3 is made up of 13 amino acids. After removal of 4 bases from V and 2 bases from J, the junction contained 1 base not matched to a gene. This clonotype originated in a woman aged 18 to 35 in good health and CMV-seropositive. This chain links TRBV29-1 with TRBJ1-2, with TRBD1 matching 10 bases. Specimen: PBMCs. CDR3 amino acids: CSVGQGANYGYTF. The CDR3 bases are TGCAGCGTTGGACAGGGGGCAAACTATGGCTACACCTTC.